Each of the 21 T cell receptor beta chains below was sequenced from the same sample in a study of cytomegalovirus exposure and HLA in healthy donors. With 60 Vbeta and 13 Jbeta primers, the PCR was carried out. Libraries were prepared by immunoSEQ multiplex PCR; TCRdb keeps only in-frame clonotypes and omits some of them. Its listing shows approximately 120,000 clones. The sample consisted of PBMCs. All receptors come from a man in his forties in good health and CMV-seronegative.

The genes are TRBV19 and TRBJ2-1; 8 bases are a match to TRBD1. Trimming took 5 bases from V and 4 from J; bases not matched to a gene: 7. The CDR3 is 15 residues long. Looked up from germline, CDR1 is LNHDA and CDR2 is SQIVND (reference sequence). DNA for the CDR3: TGTGCCAGTAGTGGTTGGACAGGGCCTTACAATGAGCAGTTCTTC. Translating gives CASSGWTGPYNEQFF.

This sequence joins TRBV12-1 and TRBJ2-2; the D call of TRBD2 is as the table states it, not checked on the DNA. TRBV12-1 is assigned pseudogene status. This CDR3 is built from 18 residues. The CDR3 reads CASSFFSGKEGGTGELFF. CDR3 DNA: TGTGCCAGCAGCTTTTTTAGCGGGAAGGAGGGAGGCACCGGGGAGCTGTTTTTT.

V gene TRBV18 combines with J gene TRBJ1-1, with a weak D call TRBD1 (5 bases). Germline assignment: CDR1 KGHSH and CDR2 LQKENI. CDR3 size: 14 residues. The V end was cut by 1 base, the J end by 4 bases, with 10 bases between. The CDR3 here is CASSPQGRITEAFF. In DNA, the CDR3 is TGTGCCAGCTCACCACAGGGGAGGATCACTGAAGCTTTCTTT.

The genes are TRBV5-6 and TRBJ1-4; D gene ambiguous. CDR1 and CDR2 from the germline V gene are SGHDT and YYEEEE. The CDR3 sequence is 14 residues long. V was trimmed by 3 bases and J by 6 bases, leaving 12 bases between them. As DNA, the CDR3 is TGTGCCAGCAGCTGGCGGGAACGCGATGAAAAACTGTTTTTT. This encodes CASSWRERDEKLFF.

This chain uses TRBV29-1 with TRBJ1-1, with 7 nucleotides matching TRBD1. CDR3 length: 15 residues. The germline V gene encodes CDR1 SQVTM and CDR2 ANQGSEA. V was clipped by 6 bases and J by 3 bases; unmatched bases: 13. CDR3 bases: TGCAGCGTAGGCCAGTTCAGGGGGAAGGACACTGAAGCTTTCTTT. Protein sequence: CSVGQFRGKDTEAFF.

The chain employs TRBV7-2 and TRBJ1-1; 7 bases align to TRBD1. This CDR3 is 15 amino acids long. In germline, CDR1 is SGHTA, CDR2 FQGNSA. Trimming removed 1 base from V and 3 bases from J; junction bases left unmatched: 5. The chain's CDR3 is CASSLEQGRYTEAFF. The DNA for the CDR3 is TGTGCCAGCAGCTTAGAACAGGGGAGGTACACTGAAGCTTTCTTT. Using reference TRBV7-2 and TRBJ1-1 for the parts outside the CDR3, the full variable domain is GAGVSQSPSNKVTEKGKDVELRCDPISGHTALYWYRQSLGQGLEFLIYFQGNSAPDKSGLPSDRFSAERTGGSVSTLTIQRTQQEDSAVYLCASSLEQGRYTEAFFGQGTRLTVV.

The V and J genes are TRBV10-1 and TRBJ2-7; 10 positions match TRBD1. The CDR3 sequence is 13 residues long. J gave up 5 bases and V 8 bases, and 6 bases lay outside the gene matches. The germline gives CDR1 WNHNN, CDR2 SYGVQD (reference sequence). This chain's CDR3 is CASSGTGVNEQYF. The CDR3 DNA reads TGCGCCAGCTCCGGGACAGGGGTTAACGAGCAGTACTTC.

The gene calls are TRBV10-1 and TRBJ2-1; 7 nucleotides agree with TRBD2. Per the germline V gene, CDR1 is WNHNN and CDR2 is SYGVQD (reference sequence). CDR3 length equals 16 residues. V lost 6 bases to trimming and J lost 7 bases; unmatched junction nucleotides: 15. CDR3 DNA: TGCGCCAGCAGCGACCCGACTAGCAGCAGCCCGAATGAGCAGTTCTTC. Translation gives CASSDPTSSSPNEQFF.

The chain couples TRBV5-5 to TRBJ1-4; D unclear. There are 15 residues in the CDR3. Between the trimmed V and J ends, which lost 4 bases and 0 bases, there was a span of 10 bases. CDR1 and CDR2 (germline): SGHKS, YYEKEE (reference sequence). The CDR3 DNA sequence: TGTGCCAGCAGCCCTCGCGCCGCAACTAATGAAAAACTGTTTTTT. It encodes CASSPRAATNEKLFF. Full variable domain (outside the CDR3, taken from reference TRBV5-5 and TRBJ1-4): DAGVTQSPTHLIKTRGQQVTLRCSPISGHKSVSWYQQVLGQGPQFIFQYYEKEERGRGNFPDRFSARQFPNYSSELNVNALLLGDSALYLCASSPRAATNEKLFFGSGTQLSVL.

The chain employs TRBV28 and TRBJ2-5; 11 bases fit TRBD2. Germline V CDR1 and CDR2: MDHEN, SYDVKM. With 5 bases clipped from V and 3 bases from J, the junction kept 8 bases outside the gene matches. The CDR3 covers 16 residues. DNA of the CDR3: TGTGCCAGCAGTCGGGGGCTGGGACTAGCGGAAGAGACCCAGTACTTC. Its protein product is CASSRGLGLAEETQYF.

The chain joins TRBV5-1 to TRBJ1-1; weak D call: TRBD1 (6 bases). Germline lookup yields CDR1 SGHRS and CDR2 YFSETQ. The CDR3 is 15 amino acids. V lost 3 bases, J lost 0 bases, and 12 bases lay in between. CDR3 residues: CASSSYRDMNTEAFF. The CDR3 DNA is TGCGCCAGCAGCTCCTACAGGGATATGAACACTGAAGCTTTCTTT.

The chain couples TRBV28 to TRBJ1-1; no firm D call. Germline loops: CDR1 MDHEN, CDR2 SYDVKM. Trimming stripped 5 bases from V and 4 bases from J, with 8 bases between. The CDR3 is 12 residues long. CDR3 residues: CASSPPFTEAFF. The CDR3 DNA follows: TGTGCCAGCAGTCCCCCGTTCACTGAAGCTTTCTTT.

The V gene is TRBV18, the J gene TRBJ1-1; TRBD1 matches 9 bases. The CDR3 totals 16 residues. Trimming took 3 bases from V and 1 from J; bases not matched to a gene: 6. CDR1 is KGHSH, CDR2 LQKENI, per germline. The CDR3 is CASSPDRGGRNTEAFF. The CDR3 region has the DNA TGTGCCAGCTCACCCGACAGGGGGGGAAGGAACACTGAAGCTTTCTTT. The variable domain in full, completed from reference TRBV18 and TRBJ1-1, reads NAGVMQNPRHLVRRRGQEARLRCSPMKGHSHVYWYRQLPEEGLKFMVYLQKENIIDESGMPKERFSAEFPKEGPSILRIQQVVRGDSAAYFCASSPDRGGRNTEAFFGQGTRLTVV.

The CDR3 DNA follows: TGTGCCAGCAGGAGGTGGCGGGAGTGGACCGGGGAGCTGTTTTTT. Translation gives CASRRWREWTGELFF. V is TRBV2 and J is TRBJ2-2; 7 nucleotides agree with TRBD2. The CDR3 length is 15 residues. The germline gives CDR1 SNHLY, CDR2 FYNNEI. Unmatched junction bases numbered 9, after V lost 6 bases and J lost 5 bases.

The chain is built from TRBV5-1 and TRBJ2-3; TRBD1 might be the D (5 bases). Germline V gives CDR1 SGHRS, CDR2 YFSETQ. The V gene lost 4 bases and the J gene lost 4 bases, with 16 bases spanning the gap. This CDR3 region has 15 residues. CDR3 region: CASSEVMGRPDTQYF. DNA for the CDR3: TGCGCCAGCAGCGAAGTTATGGGGCGCCCAGATACGCAGTATTTT.

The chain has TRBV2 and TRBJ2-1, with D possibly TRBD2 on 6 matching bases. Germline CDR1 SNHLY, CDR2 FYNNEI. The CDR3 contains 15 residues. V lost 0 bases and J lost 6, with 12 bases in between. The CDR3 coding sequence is TGTGCCAGCAGTGAAGCGCTTCCGGGGGTCAATGAGCAGTTCTTC. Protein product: CASSEALPGVNEQFF.

The CDR3 DNA sequence: TGTGCCAGCAGCCCAAGACAGGGAAACTATGGCTACACCTTC. Protein: CASSPRQGNYGYTF. The V gene is TRBV7-9, the J gene TRBJ1-2; TRBD1 aligns across 7 bases. Germline CDR1 and CDR2: SEHNR and FQNEAQ (reference sequence). V was clipped by 5 bases and J by 2 bases; unmatched bases: 5. The CDR3 runs 14 residues.

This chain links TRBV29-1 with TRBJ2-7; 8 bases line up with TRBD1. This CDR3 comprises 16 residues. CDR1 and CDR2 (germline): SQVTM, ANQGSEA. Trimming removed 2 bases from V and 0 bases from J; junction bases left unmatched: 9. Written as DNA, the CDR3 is TGCAGCGTTGAATTCGGGGACAGGAGTAACTCCTACGAGCAGTACTTC. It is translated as CSVEFGDRSNSYEQYF.

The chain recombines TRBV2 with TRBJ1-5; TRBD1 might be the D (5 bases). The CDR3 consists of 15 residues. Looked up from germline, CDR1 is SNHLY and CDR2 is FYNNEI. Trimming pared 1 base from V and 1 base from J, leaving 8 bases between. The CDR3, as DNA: TGTGCCAGCAGTGAAGGTCGGACAAGCAATCAGCCCCAGCATTTT. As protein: CASSEGRTSNQPQHF.

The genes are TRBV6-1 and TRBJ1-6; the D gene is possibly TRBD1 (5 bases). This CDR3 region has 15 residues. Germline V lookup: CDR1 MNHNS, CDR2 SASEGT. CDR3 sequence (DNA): TGTGCGGCAACCCTAATGGGGGGAAATAATTCACCCCTCCACTTT. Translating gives CAATLMGGNNSPLHF.

The CDR3 DNA reads as TGTGCCAGCCAAAGAGAAGCCGCGGTGAGCGGGGAGCTGTTTTTT. The encoded protein is CASQREAAVSGELFF. The chain combines TRBV2 with TRBJ2-2; D gene uncertain. V was clipped by 8 bases and J by 7 bases, with 20 bases between them. Looked up from germline, CDR1 is SNHLY and CDR2 is FYNNEI. This CDR3 contains 15 residues.